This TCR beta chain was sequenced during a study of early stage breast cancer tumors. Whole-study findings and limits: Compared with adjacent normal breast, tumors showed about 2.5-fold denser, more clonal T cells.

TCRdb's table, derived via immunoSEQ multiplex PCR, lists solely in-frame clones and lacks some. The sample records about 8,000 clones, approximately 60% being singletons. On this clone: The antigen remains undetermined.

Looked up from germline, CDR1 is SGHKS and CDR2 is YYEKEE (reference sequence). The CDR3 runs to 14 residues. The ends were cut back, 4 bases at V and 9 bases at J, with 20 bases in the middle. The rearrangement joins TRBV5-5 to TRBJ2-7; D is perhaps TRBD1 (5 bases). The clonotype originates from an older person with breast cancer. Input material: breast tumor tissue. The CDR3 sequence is CASSPQQAPLVQYF. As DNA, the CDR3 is TGTGCCAGCAGCCCACAACAGGCCCCCTTAGTGCAGTACTTC.